This entry lists 24 T cell receptor delta chains sequenced from one sample in a study of gamma-delta chains in newborns, infants, children. TCRdb re-called clones from the reads using CATT. Here the sample spans about 4,200 delta-chain clones, about 15% being singletons. The sequencing input was blood. The receptors come from a child who was a newborn, infant or young child, either healthy, febrile or measles-vaccinated (not recorded which).

This clone is categorized as large. Other DNA variants within this sample encode the same CDR3. J is TRDJ3 and V is TRDV2; D ambiguous. Per the germline V gene, CDR1 is GEAIGNYY and CDR2 is EKD. This CDR3 spans 18 amino acids. The V gene lost 1 base and the J gene lost 0 bases, with 12 bases spanning the gap. In DNA, the CDR3 is TGTGCCTGTGACACGGCGGTGAGGAGCTCCTGGGACACCCGACAGATGTTTTTC. Protein: CACDTAVRSSWDTRQMFF.

Remarks on this clone: TCRdb lists the protein of a much larger clone for this DNA, which differs at residue 11, so this is likely a read error; the protein given here is translated from the DNA itself. The chain links TRDV2 to TRDJ2; TRDD3 matches 7 bases. Per germline, CDR1 GEAIGNYY and CDR2 EKD. This CDR3 comprises 17 residues. Losses at the gene ends were 2 bases for V and 4 bases for J; bases not matched to a gene: 12. The CDR3 sequence is CACDSLGASTSTAQLFF. The CDR3 bases are TGTGCCTGTGACAGTCTGGGGGCCTCTACTTCGACAGCACAACTCTTCTTT.

There are a few counts of this clone. The same CDR3 also results from other DNA sequences found in this sample. J is TRDJ1 and V is TRDV2, with 10 bases lining up with TRDD3. The J gene was not available in TCRdb and was assigned here by matching the DNA to germline segments. Trimming at V came to 3 bases and at J to 5 bases, leaving 17 bases not matched to a gene. In germline, CDR1 is GEAIGNYY, CDR2 EKD. The CDR3 has 18 residues. The CDR3 loop is CACDCRRGDTRRGDKLIF. The CDR3 nucleotides are TGTGCCTGTGACTGCAGAAGGGGGGATACGCGAAGAGGAGATAAACTCATCTTT.

This clone was seen only a few times. This sequence is one base from a far larger clone and is likely a read error. The rearrangement joins TRDV2 to TRDJ2; D remains ambiguous. V lost 1 base and J 3 bases, leaving 11 bases between the germline ends. CDR3 length equals 15 residues. Germline loops: CDR1 GEAIGNYY, CDR2 EKD. CDR3 sequence reads: CACDTLQSVTAQLFF. The CDR3 DNA follows: TGTGCCTGTGACACTCTTCAGTCTGTGACAGCACAACTCTTCTTT.

This clone is termed large. The same CDR3 arises from other DNA sequences in this sample as well. V usage is TRDV2 and J usage is TRDJ1; 9 bases line up with TRDD3. This CDR3 spans 15 amino acids. CDR1 is GEAIGNYY, CDR2 EKD, per germline. V dropped 4 bases and J dropped 0; count of bases not matched to a gene: 5. This CDR3 is CACDPLGENTDKLIF. For the CDR3, the DNA is TGTGCCTGTGATCCACTGGGGGAAAACACCGATAAACTCATCTTT.

Remarks on this clone: A much larger clone is a single base away; this may be a read error. This chain connects TRDV2 to TRDJ1; 8 bases agree with TRDD3. There are 20 residues in the CDR3. Germline V lookup: CDR1 GEAIGNYY, CDR2 EKD. CDR3 residues: CACDSLRGLGGYPHQDKLTF. CDR3 nucleotides: TGTGCCTGTGACAGTCTTCGTGGACTGGGGGGCTACCCTCACCAAGATAAACTCACCTTT.

This clone was counted a few times. TCRdb attributes to this sequence the protein of a much larger clone, which differs from the DNA translation at residue 4; a read error is likely, and the protein displayed is translated from the DNA. The chain is built from TRDV1 and TRDJ1, with D maybe TRDD3 (5 bases). The CDR3 contains 19 residues. Germline V CDR1 and CDR2: TSWWSYY, QGS. The CDR3 loop is CALRDRLFSTPDWTDKLIF. DNA for the CDR3: TGTGCTCTTAGGGATCGCTTATTTTCCACCCCTGACTGGACCGATAAACTCATCTTT.

As regards this clone: One base away lies a much larger clone, so this may be a sequencing read error. This rearrangement joins TRDV1 to TRDJ1; TRDD3 agrees at 7 bases. The J gene was missing in TCRdb and was found by matching the end of the DNA to germline. The CDR3 loop spans 22 amino acids. Trimming removed 4 bases from V and 3 bases from J; junction bases left unmatched: 29. In germline, CDR1 is TSWWSYY, CDR2 QGS. The CDR3 DNA sequence: TGTGCTCTTGGGGGATCCCATCCCTTGGGGGACTACGGGGGGCCCCTGGCCGATAAACTCATCTTT. Protein: CALGGSHPLGDYGGPLADKLIF.

This clone qualifies as large (0.1 to 1%). This specimen includes other DNA sequences encoding the same CDR3. CDR3 protein: CACDALGDNTDKLIF. CDR3 nucleotides: TGTGCCTGTGACGCCCTGGGGGATAACACCGATAAACTCATCTTT. This rearrangement joins TRDV2 to TRDJ1; 10 bases map to TRDD3. V lost 3 bases to trimming and J lost 0 bases; unmatched junction nucleotides: 3. The CDR3 is 15 amino acids. Germline V gene lookup returns CDR1 GEAIGNYY and CDR2 EKD.

The table lists this clone with a few counts. TCRdb lists the protein of a much larger clone for this DNA, which differs at residue 7, so this is likely a read error; the protein given here is translated from the DNA itself. V gene TRDV2 combines with J gene TRDJ1, with 8 bases that match TRDD2. The V gene's germline CDR1 is GEAIGNYY and CDR2 EKD. V lost 7 bases, J lost 0 bases, and 6 bases stayed unmatched. The CDR3 is made up of 14 amino acids. The DNA of the CDR3 is TGTGCCTGCTTCCTACTGAGGGACACCGATAAACTCATCTTT. It encodes CACFLLRDTDKLIF.

This clone was picked up a small number of times. TCRdb's listed protein matches a much larger clone and diverges from this DNA's translation at residue 15, likely through a read error; the protein shown comes from the DNA. The chain carries TRDV2 and TRDJ1, with D possibly matching TRDD3 (5 bases). The CDR3 is 17 residues long. Germline CDR1 and CDR2: GEAIGNYY and EKD. V was clipped by 2 bases and J by 13 bases, with 31 bases between them. In DNA form, the CDR3 reads TGTGCCTGTGACAAACTTACTGGCTTGATACAGAGGGGAGAGCCCATCTTT. It specifies CACDKLTGLIQRGEPIF.

With regard to this clone: A much larger clone lies one base from this, so it may be a read error. Other DNA sequences in the sample encode the same CDR3. This rearrangement joins TRDV2 to TRDJ3; 8 bases align to TRDD3. This CDR3 is built from 18 residues. CDR1 GEAIGNYY and CDR2 EKD come from the germline V gene. The V and J ends lost 0 bases and 0 bases, in that order; junction bases with no gene match: 3. As DNA, the CDR3 is TGTGCCTGTGACACCGTAGGGGATACCTCCTGGGACACCCGACAGATGTTTTTC. It specifies CACDTVGDTSWDTRQMFF.

This clone was seen only a few times. Just one base apart from a much larger clone, this may be a read error. The sample has other DNA sequences that encode this CDR3 too. The chain recombines TRDV1 with TRDJ1; 12 bases align to TRDD3. The CDR3 runs to 26 residues. Per germline, CDR1 TSWWSYY and CDR2 QGS. The CDR3 DNA is TGTGCTCTCGGGGAACAAGCCCACCTAATCCTCACTTTCCTACTGGGGGATACCAGATGGCCCGATAAACTCATCTTT. This translates into CALGEQAHLILTFLLGDTRWPDKLIF.

This clone was observed a handful of times. This may arise from a read error, as a much more abundant clone is one base away. This sequence joins TRDV1 and TRDJ1; TRDD3 matches 11 bases. V was pared by 3 bases and J by 4 bases, with 13 bases of the junction left unmatched. Germline V gene data show CDR1 as TSWWSYY and CDR2 as QGS. The CDR3 is 18 amino acids. The CDR3 coding sequence is TGTGCTCTTGGGGAGCCTGTCCTACAGTGGGGGATACGCGATAAACTCATCTTT. Translated: CALGEPVLQWGIRDKLIF.

This clone qualifies as large (0.1 to 1%). The chain recombines TRDV2 with TRDJ1; 13 positions agree with TRDD3. CDR3 size: 21 residues. CDR1 is GEAIGNYY and CDR2 is EKD in the germline V gene. V lost 0 bases, J lost 0 bases, and 15 bases stayed unmatched. This CDR3 is CACDTWGYWGIREGYTDKLIF. In nucleotides, the CDR3 is TGTGCCTGTGACACCTGGGGGTACTGGGGGATACGCGAGGGTTACACCGATAAACTCATCTTT.

In regard to this clone: TCRdb's protein for this DNA is that of a much larger clone and differs from the translation at residue 8, likely a read error; the protein shown is the DNA translation. J is TRDJ1 and V is TRDV2; 12 bases are shared with TRDD3. V dropped 0 bases and J dropped 4; count of bases not matched to a gene: 8. The CDR3 runs to 17 residues. The germline V gene encodes CDR1 GEAIGNYY and CDR2 EKD. CDR3 sequence: CACDTLRAGGYDDKLIF. CDR3 nucleotides: TGTGCCTGTGACACCCTACGTGCTGGGGGATACGACGATAAACTCATCTTT.

Turning to this clone: Relative to the germline gene, one junction end is altered; a read error may explain this. The sample holds other DNA sequences that translate to the same CDR3. The chain joins TRDV2 to TRDJ3; 13 bases are a match to TRDD3. TCRdb lists no J gene, so it was determined here by aligning the DNA to germline. The germline CDR1 and CDR2 sequences are GEAIGNYY and EKD. The CDR3 consists of 24 residues. CDR3 in amino acids: CACDTTETGGYAQNRSWDTRQMFF. The CDR3 DNA follows: TGTGCATGTGACACCACGGAAACTGGGGGATACGCCCAGAATCGCTCCTGGGACACCCGACAGATGTTTTTC.

Here the V gene is TRDV2, but the J gene went uncalled; no check of the table's D call, TRDD3, against the DNA was made. This CDR3 region has 18 residues. Germline CDR1 is GEAIGNYY and CDR2 is EKD. For the CDR3, the DNA is TGTGCCTGGGACCCAACGATGGGGGAGAAGGGGGACACCGATAAAATCATCTTT. Translated, it gives CAWDPTMGEKGDTDKIIF.

This clone occurred a few times. A read error likely explains why the TCRdb protein, taken from a much larger clone, differs from this DNA's translation at residue 9; the protein shown is translated from the DNA. The chain carries TRDV2 and TRDJ2; 8 nucleotides line up with TRDD3. CDR3 length: 19 amino acids. Germline CDR1 GEAIGNYY, CDR2 EKD. V lost 3 bases, J lost 0 bases, and 14 bases stayed unmatched. CDR3 region: CACDPVLGGTKALTAQLFF. The CDR3 DNA sequence: TGTGCCTGTGACCCCGTACTGGGGGGTACAAAAGCTTTGACAGCACAACTCTTCTTT.

To note about this clone: Relative to the germline gene, one junction end is altered; a read error may explain this. V and J are TRDV2 and TRDJ3; the match to TRDD3 covers 10 bases. The J gene is absent in TCRdb and was assigned here via DNA matching to germline. The CDR3 length is 23 residues. Per the germline V gene, CDR1 is GEAIGNYY and CDR2 is EKD. This CDR3 reads CACDPVVGDTEVRAPWDTRQMFF. Written as DNA, the CDR3 is TGTGCCTGTGATCCCGTGGTGGGGGATACTGAGGTTAGGGCCCCCTGGGACACCCGGCAGATGTTTTTC.

As to this clone: A junction boundary mismatches the germline segment, possibly from a read error. The identical CDR3 is also encoded by other nucleotide sequences in the sample. The chain uses TRDV1 and TRDJ1; TRDD3 agrees at 7 bases. Here the J gene came from matching the DNA to germline, since TCRdb omits it. There are 19 residues in the CDR3. CDR1 and CDR2 (germline): TSWWSYY, QGS. CDR3: CAIGGTLTNAWRDRIKLIF. As DNA, the CDR3 is TGCGCTATTGGGGGAACCCTTACTAATGCGTGGAGGGATAGGATAAAACTCATCTTT.

A remark on this clone: It is likely a read error: a sequence one base away is far more abundant. The chain couples TRDV1 to TRDJ1, with 8 bases matching TRDD3. TCRdb does not report a J gene; here it was assigned by matching the DNA to germline references. Germline V gene sequence: CDR1 TSWWSYY, CDR2 QGS. This CDR3 has 22 amino acids. V shed 1 base and J 2 bases; nucleotides not matched to a gene: 24. CDR3 region: CALGERASPDWGSPRGTDKLIF. The CDR3 DNA reads as TGTGCTCTTGGGGAACGGGCCTCCCCAGACTGGGGGTCCCCGCGGGGTACCGATAAACTCATCTTT.

This clone turned up a few times. A read error may explain this, as a much larger clone is one base away. The same CDR3 arises from other DNA sequences in this sample as well. This chain uses TRDV2 with TRDJ1; 7 nucleotides line up with TRDD2. The J segment lost 0 bases and the V segment lost 3 bases, leaving 21 bases of the junction unmatched. The CDR3 is 20 amino acids. CDR1 and CDR2 (germline): GEAIGNYY, EKD. The CDR3 DNA sequence: TGTGCCTGTGACTCCCTAGCTGGATCCTTCCTCGGATCGTACACCGATAAACTCATCTTT. Amino acid sequence: CACDSLAGSFLGSYTDKLIF.

On this clone itself: Mismatch with germline at one junction end may stem from a read error. The rearrangement uses TRDV1 and TRDJ1, with 12 positions matching TRDD3. The J gene was not available in TCRdb and was assigned here by matching the DNA to germline segments. The CDR3 runs to 24 residues. Germline values: CDR1 TSWWSYY, CDR2 QGS. The CDR3 region has the DNA TGTGCTATTGGGGACTCCACCATCCTACCACCTAAGATACTGGGGGATACTACGACCGATAAACTCATCTTT. This gives the protein CAIGDSTILPPKILGDTTTDKLIF.